The 9 T cell receptor beta chains reported below all come from one sample, sequenced in a study of siplizumab effects on memory and regulatory T cells. Sequenced by immunoSEQ multiplex PCR; TCRdb stores in-frame clones only, minus some. The sample holds about 120,000 clones; around 94% are singletons and the top ten take approximately 1.8%. The sequenced sample was non-Treg CD4+ T cells sorted from blood. The receptors originated from a human donor in good health.

This chain connects TRBV14 to TRBJ1-1; the match to TRBD1 covers 7 bases. V lost 2 bases, J lost 5 bases, and 2 bases stayed unmatched. The CDR3 runs 13 residues. Per germline, CDR1 SGHDN and CDR2 FVKESK. The CDR3 loop is CASSQQGGTEAFF. CDR3 nucleotide sequence: TGTGCCAGCAGCCAACAGGGGGGTACTGAAGCTTTCTTT.

The V call is TRBV6-1, the J call TRBJ1-3; no firm D call. Germline CDR1 is MNHNS and CDR2 is SASEGT. This CDR3 has 14 residues. V lost 6 bases to trimming and J lost 0 bases, with 9 bases between them. In DNA form, the CDR3 reads TGTGCCAGCAGCGAGGGATCCTCTGGAAACACCATATATTTT. Protein product: CASSEGSSGNTIYF.

The chain recombines TRBV5-1 with TRBJ1-1; D not resolved. The CDR3 is 13 residues long. Trimming took 0 bases from V and 1 from J, leaving 4 bases between them. Germline values: CDR1 SGHRS, CDR2 YFSETQ. CDR3 nucleotides: TGCGCCAGCAGCTTGGTGACGAACACTGAAGCTTTCTTT. Residues: CASSLVTNTEAFF.

The rearrangement links TRBV5-4 to TRBJ1-1, with D unclear. The ends were cut back, 4 bases at V and 11 bases at J, with 21 bases in the middle. The CDR3 length is 14 residues. Per the germline V gene, CDR1 is SGHNT and CDR2 is YYREEE (reference sequence). Here the CDR3 reads CASSIPTDPAGAFF. The CDR3 DNA reads TGTGCCAGCAGCATTCCGACGGATCCCGCTGGGGCTTTCTTT.

The CDR3 sequence is CASSLGQGARNEQYF. The CDR3 nucleotides read TGCGCCAGCAGCTTGGGACAGGGGGCTAGAAACGAGCAGTACTTC. The gene calls are TRBV5-1 and TRBJ2-7; TRBD1 matches 10 bases. This CDR3 comprises 15 residues. CDR1 is SGHRS and CDR2 is YFSETQ in the germline V gene. V shed 0 bases, J shed 5 bases, and the junction held 5 bases outside the gene matches.

The gene calls are TRBV6-5 and TRBJ2-5; the match to TRBD1 covers 7 bases. The J call may be in error: the DNA end matches TRBJ2-7 better. The CDR3 is 12 residues long. The V gene's germline CDR1 is MNHEY and CDR2 SVGAGI. CDR3 DNA: TGTGCCAGCAGCTACAGGGGCTACGAGCAGTACTTC. It yields the protein CASSYRGYEQYF.

The V and J genes are TRBV5-1 and TRBJ2-7; TRBD2 matches 8 bases. The CDR3 is 16 residues long. The germline CDR1 and CDR2 sequences are SGHRS and YFSETQ. V lost 3 bases, J lost 0 bases, and 8 bases stayed unmatched. For the CDR3, the DNA is TGCGCCAGCAGCTCGTCCACTAGCGGTTTCTCCTACGAGCAGTACTTC. It is translated as CASSSSTSGFSYEQYF.

The chain couples TRBV5-4 to TRBJ2-3, with TRBD2 identical over 10 bases. The CDR3 extends over 14 amino acids. Germline loops: CDR1 SGHNT, CDR2 YYREEE (reference sequence). Unmatched junction bases numbered 3, after V lost 1 base and J lost 7 bases. CDR3 protein: CASSLTSGAHTQYF. Here the CDR3 DNA reads TGTGCCAGCAGCTTGACTAGCGGGGCTCATACGCAGTATTTT.

This sequence joins TRBV5-1 and TRBJ1-1; TRBD1 aligns across 7 bases. This CDR3 has 13 amino acids. Germline trimming cut 3 bases from V and 6 bases from J; bases unmatched to any gene: 5. Germline values: CDR1 SGHRS, CDR2 YFSETQ. CDR3 bases: TGCGCCAGCAGCTGGGGGACAGATGCTGAAGCTTTCTTT. It codes for CASSWGTDAEAFF.